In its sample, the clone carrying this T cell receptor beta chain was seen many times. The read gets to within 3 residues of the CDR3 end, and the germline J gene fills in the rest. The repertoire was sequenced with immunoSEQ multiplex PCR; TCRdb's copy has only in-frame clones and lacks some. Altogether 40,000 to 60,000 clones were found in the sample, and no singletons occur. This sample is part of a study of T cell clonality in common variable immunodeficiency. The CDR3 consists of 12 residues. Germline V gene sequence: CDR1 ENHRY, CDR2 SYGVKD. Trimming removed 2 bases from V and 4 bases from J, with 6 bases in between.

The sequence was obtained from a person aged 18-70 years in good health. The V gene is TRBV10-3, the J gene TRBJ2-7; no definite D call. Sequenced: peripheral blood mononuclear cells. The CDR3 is CAISETGYEQYF. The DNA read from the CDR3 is TGTGCCATCAGTGAGACCGGGTACGAG.